This T cell receptor beta chain was recorded in a study of blood T cells in healthy people across ages. Study-level results: Long-lived donors exceeded aged donors in naive CD4+ cells and diversity.

The V and J ends lost 4 bases and 5 bases, in that order; junction bases with no gene match: 5. Per the germline V gene, CDR1 is SEHNR and CDR2 is FQNEAQ (reference sequence). This CDR3 is 15 amino acids long. In the case of this clonotype: The antigen remains unidentified.

The authors isolated at least 6 million PBMCs per sample. Using a J-beta primer mix together with a sample-barcoded 5' primer, a second PCR was run for about 6 to 12 cycles. Every individual sample yielded 2.5 million or more paired-end reads (each containing CDR3). MiXCR, applied by TCRdb to the 5' RACE reads, yields one record per CDR3 protein. The table includes 800,000 to 1,000,000 distinct CDR3 sequences, roughly 50% detected once. This clonotype was obtained from a man in his thirties or forties in good health. Material: blood. The V call is TRBV7-9, the J call TRBJ1-4; 9 positions agree with TRBD1. CDR3 sequence: CASSSSGTGNEKLFF. In DNA, the CDR3 is TGTGCCAGCAGCTCATCCGGGACAGGGAATGAAAAACTGTTTTTT.